The sequence of this TCR beta chain was determined in a study of control samples from healthy donors and cancer patients. Assay used: immunoSEQ multiplex PCR; TCRdb lists only in-frame clones, some missing. The sample comprises about 50,000 clones, nearly 96% of which are singletons, and about 1.9% rests with the top ten. The CDR3 contains 17 residues. CDR1 and CDR2 from the germline V gene are LNHNV and YYDKDF (reference sequence). V lost 0 bases and J lost 3; bases outside the gene matches: 7. J is TRBJ1-1 and V is TRBV15; TRBD1 agrees at 10 bases. The TCR comes from a woman aged 30 to 39 in good health. The specimen sequenced was blood. CDR3 sequence (DNA): TGTGCCACCAGCAGAGACGAGACAGGGGGCCGGGACACTGAAGCTTTCTTT. Translated, it gives CATSRDETGGRDTEAFF.